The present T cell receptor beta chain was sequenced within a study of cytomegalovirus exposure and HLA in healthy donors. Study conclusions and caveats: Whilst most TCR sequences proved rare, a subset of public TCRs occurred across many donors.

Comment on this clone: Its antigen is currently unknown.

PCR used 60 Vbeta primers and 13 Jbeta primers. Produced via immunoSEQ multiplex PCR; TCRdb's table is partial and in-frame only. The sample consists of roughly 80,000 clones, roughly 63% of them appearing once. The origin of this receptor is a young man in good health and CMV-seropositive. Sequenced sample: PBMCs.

CDR3: CAWSPGGQPQHF. DNA for the CDR3: TGTGCCTGGAGTCCCGGGGGTCAGCCCCAGCATTTT. J is TRBJ1-5 and V is TRBV30; a possible D gene is TRBD1 (5 bases). V gave up 2 bases and J gave up 6 bases, with 8 bases separating them. The CDR3 covers 12 residues. CDR1 is GTSNPN, CDR2 SVGIG, per germline (reference sequence).